These T cell receptor beta chains were read from a single sample in a study of T-cell memory formation after mild COVID-19. A single record per CDR3 protein comes from TCRdb applying MiXCR to the 5' RACE reads. The data contain 210,000 or so distinct CDR3 sequences, roughly a tenth of them singletons. Source material: PBMCs or a T cell subset sorted from them (not recorded which). Receptors originate from a man between 18 and 35 years old who had mild COVID-19 (a few samples of this study predate the infection). Cell type and time point are not known. CDR3s include the opening cysteine and the closing phenylalanine or tryptophan. The D gene is left open where the match is weak. The listing skips clone size in some rows; elsewhere it reads once, few, many or a size class.

clone size	D gene	V gene	J gene	CDR3 DNA	CDR3 protein
many	.	TRBV7-3	TRBJ2-7	TGTGCCAGCAGCTTATCTGCGACGGTCCCCTACGAGCAGTACTTC	CASSLSATVPYEQYF
.	.	TRBV11-2	TRBJ2-3	TGTGCCAGCACCCTAGGGGGGGCTTATACGCAGTATTTT	CASTLGGAYTQYF
many	.	TRBV28	TRBJ2-1	TGTGCCAGCGGAATTTCAGGATACAATGAGCAGTTCTTC	CASGISGYNEQFF
.	.	TRBV7-9	TRBJ2-1	TGTGCCAGCAGCTTGGACATTGGGGTTTACAATGAGCAGTTCTTC	CASSLDIGVYNEQFF
.	.	TRBV19	TRBJ2-2	TGTGCCAGTAGGGTCAGCCGGGACACCGGGGAGCTGTTTTTT	CASRVSRDTGELFF
many	TRBD1	TRBV5-1	TRBJ1-1	TGCGCCAGCAGCCCGGGACAGGGCGTTGCCAATGAAGCTTTCTTT	CASSPGQGVANEAFF
.	.	TRBV6-2/TRBV6-3	TRBJ1-1	TGTGCCAGCAGCCAAGGGACGCCCTCAGCTGAAGCTTTCTTT	CASSQGTPSAEAFF
.	.	TRBV20-1	TRBJ1-1	TGCAGTGCTAGGGTTAACACTGAAGCTTTCTTT	CSARVNTEAFF
few	.	TRBV24-1	TRBJ1-5	TGTGCCACCAGTGATTCGACCGGGACACCAAATCAGCCCCAGCATTTT	CATSDSTGTPNQPQHF
few	.	TRBV7-2	TRBJ1-1	TGTGCCAGCAGCTTAGGAGGGACGGCGGGGACTGAAGCTTTCTTT	CASSLGGTAGTEAFF
.	TRBD2	TRBV7-8	TRBJ2-5	TGTGCCAGCAGCTCCTACTTGGGGGATAGCGGGGCTCAAGAGACCCAGTACTTC	CASSSYLGDSGAQETQYF
medium-sized	TRBD1	TRBV2	TRBJ1-1	TGTGCCAGCAGTGGCAGACAGGGTAGCACTGAAGCTTTCTTT	CASSGRQGSTEAFF
many	.	TRBV7-2	TRBJ2-5	TGTGCCAGCAGCCGCGGGGACTACCAAGAGACCCAGTACTTC	CASSRGDYQETQYF
few	.	TRBV15	TRBJ2-3	TGTGCCACCAGCAGAGATCACAGGGCAGATACGCAGTATTTT	CATSRDHRADTQYF
.	TRBD1	TRBV9	TRBJ1-2	TGTGCCAGCAGCGTAGACGGGACAGGGCTATATGTTGATGGCTACACCTTC	CASSVDGTGLYVDGYTF
.	.	TRBV5-1	TRBJ1-6	TGCGCCAGCAGCTTGGGTAGGGTTCGATCACCCCTCCACTTT	CASSLGRVRSPLHF
few	.	TRBV7-8	TRBJ2-7	TGTGCCAGCAGCTTAAGGCGGGACCAGTGGTACGAGCAGTACTTC	CASSLRRDQWYEQYF
few	.	TRBV28	TRBJ1-6	TGTGCCAGCAGGGGACCTAATTCACCCCTCCACTTT	CASRGPNSPLHF
.	.	TRBV12-3/TRBV12-4	TRBJ2-3	TGTGCCAGCAGTTCCAATAGCGTCACAGATACGCAGTATTTT	CASSSNSVTDTQYF
few	TRBD1	TRBV4-1	TRBJ2-7	TGCGCCAGCAGCCAAGATGACAGGGTTGGCCACGAGCAGTACTTC	CASSQDDRVGHEQYF
few	.	TRBV5-1	TRBJ1-3	TGCGCCAGCAGCTTGGACTCCGGGGTCACCATATATTTT	CASSLDSGVTIYF
.	.	TRBV7-2	TRBJ1-1	TGTGCCAGCAGCCAACGGACAGACATGAACACTGAAGCTTTCTTT	CASSQRTDMNTEAFF
.	.	TRBV7-2	TRBJ1-1	TGTGCCAGCAGCTTAAACCAGGGCAGCAATGAAGCTTTCTTT	CASSLNQGSNEAFF
.	TRBD1	TRBV11-2	TRBJ1-2	TGTGCCAGCAGCATTTCTTCAGGGGGCGTCTATGGCTACACCTTC	CASSISSGGVYGYTF
.	TRBD1	TRBV7-2	TRBJ2-1	TGTGCCAGCAGAGGGACAGCTGGGCAGTTCTTC	CASRGTAGQFF
many	TRBD1	TRBV7-8	TRBJ1-1	TGTGCCAGCAGCCTCCAACAGGGGGCTATTGAAGCTTTCTTT	CASSLQQGAIEAFF
many	.	TRBV6-2/TRBV6-3	TRBJ2-1	TGTGCCAGCAGGCCTCGTCTAGGTGAGCAGTTCTTC	CASRPRLGEQFF
few	TRBD1	TRBV12-3/TRBV12-4	TRBJ2-7	TGTGCCAGCAGTCGAGACAGGGGGCTATACGAGCAGTACTTC	CASSRDRGLYEQYF
few	TRBD1	TRBV6-6	TRBJ2-2	TGTGCCAGCAAGGGTAAAGGGGGCCCGCACACCGGGGAGCTGTTTTTT	CASKGKGGPHTGELFF
.	.	TRBV12-3/TRBV12-4	TRBJ1-3	TGTGCCAGCAGTTTTGGGGGGAGCTCTGGAAACACCATATATTTT	CASSFGGSSGNTIYF
few	.	TRBV5-1	TRBJ2-4	TGCGCCAGCAGCTCCGGGACAGCCAAAAACATTCAGTACTTC	CASSSGTAKNIQYF
.	.	TRBV24-1	TRBJ1-1	TGTGCCACCAGTGGGGGCGGGACCACTGAAGCTTTCTTT	CATSGGGTTEAFF
many	TRBD1	TRBV2	TRBJ2-7	TGTGCCAGCAGTGAAGGGGACAGTTACGAGCAGTACTTC	CASSEGDSYEQYF
many	.	TRBV5-1	TRBJ1-2	TGCGCCAGCAGCTCCGGGTCGGGCAGGGCCCGCGGCTACACCTTC	CASSSGSGRARGYTF
.	.	TRBV5-5	TRBJ2-2	TGTGCCAGCAGCTTGGAAGGGTTAAACACCGGGGAGCTGTTTTTT	CASSLEGLNTGELFF
.	TRBD1	TRBV9	TRBJ1-4	TGTGCCAGCAGCGCGGACAGGGGTGAAAAACTGTTTTTT	CASSADRGEKLFF
.	.	TRBV2	TRBJ2-5	TGTGCCACGCAGGGTTCGGGAGAGACCCAGTACTTC	CATQGSGETQYF
.	.	TRBV4-3	TRBJ2-3	TGCGCCAGCAGCCAAGCAGGGAGTGCAGATACGCAGTATTTT	CASSQAGSADTQYF
.	TRBD1	TRBV12-3/TRBV12-4	TRBJ1-5	TGTGCCAGCAGTTTCAGACAGGGGGACGGTCAGCCCCAGCATTTT	CASSFRQGDGQPQHF
.	TRBD1	TRBV5-4	TRBJ1-2	TGTGCCAGCAGCGTCTGGACCGGGACAGGGGAGGATGGCTACACCTTC	CASSVWTGTGEDGYTF
.	TRBD2	TRBV5-1	TRBJ2-7	TGCGCCAGCAGCCCCGGGACTAGCGGGGGATACCCCTACGAGCAGTACTTC	CASSPGTSGGYPYEQYF
few	TRBD1	TRBV5-1	TRBJ2-5	TGCGCCAGCAGCTTCGGGACAGGGGGCCAAGAGACCCAGTACTTC	CASSFGTGGQETQYF
few	TRBD1	TRBV7-3	TRBJ2-2	TGTGCCAGCCGACAGGGAACGAACACCGGGGAGCTGTTTTTT	CASRQGTNTGELFF
.	TRBD1	TRBV18	TRBJ2-7	TGTGCCAGCTCCCTGGACAGGTTCCAGAACGAGCAGTACTTC	CASSLDRFQNEQYF
.	TRBD1	TRBV5-1	TRBJ1-5	TGCGCCAGCGCGGAACAGGGGGATCAGCCCCAGCATTTT	CASAEQGDQPQHF
few	TRBD1	TRBV7-9	TRBJ2-5	TGTGCCAGCAGGCGACAGGGGGCCGGGGAGACCCAGTACTTC	CASRRQGAGETQYF
few	TRBD1	TRBV11-2	TRBJ1-3	TGTGCCAGCAAGACAGGGAGCTCTGGAAACACCATATATTTT	CASKTGSSGNTIYF
.	.	TRBV7-9	TRBJ1-1	TGTGCCAGCAGCTGGGCAACGAACACTGAAGCTTTCTTT	CASSWATNTEAFF
few	.	TRBV6-6	TRBJ2-3	TGTGCCGGGGCTAGAATCGGAACAGATACGCAGTATTTT	CAGARIGTDTQYF
.	.	TRBV29-1	TRBJ1-3	TGCAGCGCTACGTTGGGGGGGCGAGGCAACACCATATATTTT	CSATLGGRGNTIYF
.	.	TRBV7-9	TRBJ1-1	TGTGCCAGCAGCTCCTTTGGGGCTGGGCACACTGAAGCTTTCTTT	CASSSFGAGHTEAFF